These 27 T cell receptor beta chains share one sample of origin, sequenced in a study of shared clonotypes between healthy human individuals. TCRdb's table, derived via immunoSEQ multiplex PCR, lists solely in-frame clones and lacks some. The repertoire consists of 2 million to 2.5 million clones, with 90% to 95% occurring once and the leading ten covering 0.35% to 0.45%. Source material: naive CD4+ T cells from PBMCs. Stated subset: CD45RA+ positively selected. Every receptor here comes from a man aged 18 to 29 in good health. Some clones in this sample may be carry-over from other donors' samples.

This clone appeared once. The chain links TRBV7-8 to TRBJ2-7; 11 nucleotides agree with TRBD1. The CDR3 has 16 amino acids. CDR1 and CDR2 (germline): SGHVS, FQNEAQ. After removal of 5 bases from V and 2 bases from J, the junction contained 8 bases not matched to a gene. CDR3: CASSPRPGQGAYEQYF. The CDR3 DNA reads TGTGCCAGCAGCCCCAGGCCGGGACAGGGGGCCTACGAGCAGTACTTC.

The chain has TRBV18 and TRBJ2-7; 12 nucleotides agree with TRBD2. The CDR3 runs to 15 residues. Germline V lookup: CDR1 KGHSH, CDR2 LQKENI. Losses at the gene ends were 5 bases for V and 6 bases for J; bases not matched to a gene: 8. DNA for the CDR3: TGTGCCAGCTCAGACGGACTAGCGGGAAGGACCGAGCAGTACTTC. Encoded protein: CASSDGLAGRTEQYF.

The V gene is TRBV5-6, the J gene TRBJ1-2, with D possibly being TRBD1 (6 bases). The CDR3 extends over 13 amino acids. In germline, CDR1 is SGHDT, CDR2 YYEEEE. The V end was cut by 2 bases, the J end by 4 bases, with 9 bases between. CDR3 nucleotides: TGTGCCAGCAGCTTTTCCAGGGGCTATGGCTACACCTTC. The encoded protein is CASSFSRGYGYTF.

The gene calls are TRBV9 and TRBJ2-7; 11 bases match TRBD2. CDR1 and CDR2 (germline): SGDLS, YYNGEE. J gave up 1 base and V 2 bases, and 5 bases lay outside the gene matches. The CDR3 contains 16 residues. The CDR3 loop is CASSVGGTSGSYEQYF. CDR3 nucleotide sequence: TGTGCCAGCAGCGTGGGCGGGACTAGCGGTTCCTACGAGCAGTACTTC.

The V call is TRBV30, the J call TRBJ1-5; a weak D match, TRBD1 (5 bases). Germline V lookup: CDR1 GTSNPN, CDR2 SVGIG (reference sequence). The CDR3 extends over 15 amino acids. V lost 8 bases and J 6 bases, leaving 23 bases between the germline ends. Here the CDR3 reads CAADSVGRESQPQHF. The CDR3 DNA reads as TGTGCCGCAGACAGTGTGGGGAGGGAGAGTCAGCCCCAGCATTTT.

This CDR3 reads CASNRWESSTDTQYF. CDR3 DNA: TGTGCCAGCAACCGGTGGGAGTCGAGCACAGATACGCAGTATTTT. The V gene is TRBV28, the J gene TRBJ2-3; a weak D match, TRBD2 (5 bases). This CDR3 has 15 amino acids. V was shortened by 7 bases and J by 0 bases, with 14 bases between the two germline ends. CDR1 and CDR2 (germline): MDHEN, SYDVKM.

V is TRBV6-1 and J is TRBJ1-1, with D hard to call. The CDR3 consists of 12 residues. The germline CDR1 and CDR2 sequences are MNHNS and SASEGT. Trimming pared 3 bases from V and 3 bases from J, leaving 5 bases between. This CDR3 is CASSDSYTEAFF. In nucleotides, the CDR3 is TGTGCCAGCAGTGATAGCTACACTGAAGCTTTCTTT.

The rearrangement uses TRBV5-4 and TRBJ2-7; TRBD2 matches at 10 bases. This CDR3 has 15 residues. Trimming cost V 0 bases and J 4 bases; bases outside gene matches: 4. Looked up from germline, CDR1 is SGHNT and CDR2 is YYREEE (reference sequence). CDR3 nucleotide sequence: TGTGCCAGCAGCTTGGTAGGGACTAGCGCGTACGAGCAGTACTTC. Translating gives CASSLVGTSAYEQYF.

The chain is built from TRBV28 and TRBJ2-3; D assignment may be TRBD1 or TRBD2 (5 bases each). Trimming shortened V by 5 bases and J by 1 base, and 19 bases separated the two germline ends. This CDR3 has 17 amino acids. Germline CDR1 reads MDHEN; CDR2 reads SYDVKM. CDR3 amino acids: CASSPPAGARGTDTQYF. The CDR3 coding sequence is TGTGCCAGCAGTCCTCCCGCCGGGGCGCGAGGCACAGATACGCAGTATTTT.

The V call is TRBV7-8, the J call TRBJ1-1, with D maybe TRBD1 (6 bases). Trimming stripped 7 bases from V and 0 bases from J, with 6 bases between. The CDR3 spans 12 residues. From germline, CDR1 is SGHVS and CDR2 FQNEAQ. CDR3 bases: TGTGCCAGCAACAGGGTGAACACTGAAGCTTTCTTT. This encodes CASNRVNTEAFF. Complete variable domain (other parts from reference TRBV7-8 and TRBJ1-1): GAGVSQSPRYKVAKRGQDVALRCDPISGHVSLFWYQQALGQGPEFLTYFQNEAQLDKSGLPSDRFFAERPEGSVSTLKIQRTQQEDSAVYLCASNRVNTEAFFGQGTRLTVV.

The genes are TRBV6-4 and TRBJ2-1; 13 positions agree with TRBD2. CDR1 and CDR2 from the germline V gene are MRHNA and SNTAGT. The CDR3 contains 19 residues. With V trimmed by 6 bases and J by 0 bases, 11 bases remained unmatched. The CDR3 coding sequence is TGTGCCAGCAGCGAACGGACTAGCGGGGGCTTTAGCTCCTACAATGAGCAGTTCTTC. Encoded protein: CASSERTSGGFSSYNEQFF.

This chain joins TRBV11-2 and TRBJ1-2; 8 nucleotides agree with TRBD1. V shed 5 bases, J shed 8 bases, and the junction held 13 bases outside the gene matches. This CDR3 is 15 amino acids long. The germline gives CDR1 SGHAT, CDR2 FQNNGV. DNA for the CDR3: TGTGCCAGCAGCGACCTAAAGGGACAGGTCGGGGGCTACACCTTC. This codes for CASSDLKGQVGGYTF.

The rearrangement joins TRBV28 to TRBJ1-5; the match to TRBD1 covers 9 bases. The CDR3 has 16 amino acids. V dropped 5 bases and J dropped 2; count of bases not matched to a gene: 7. Germline assignment: CDR1 MDHEN and CDR2 SYDVKM. CDR3 loop: CASSPQGQGGNQPQHF. CDR3 in DNA: TGTGCCAGCAGTCCACAGGGACAGGGAGGCAATCAGCCCCAGCATTTT.

The V call is TRBV5-4, the J call TRBJ1-1, with 8 bases identical to TRBD1. CDR3 size: 16 residues. The V gene's germline CDR1 is SGHNT and CDR2 YYREEE (reference sequence). Losses at the gene ends were 1 base for V and 6 bases for J; bases not matched to a gene: 11. The chain's CDR3 is CASSLWPGGPSPEAFF. The CDR3 DNA follows: TGTGCCAGCAGCTTGTGGCCAGGGGGCCCAAGCCCTGAAGCTTTCTTT.

The rearrangement joins TRBV19 to TRBJ2-7, with D possibly being TRBD2 (6 bases). Germline V gene data show CDR1 as LNHDA and CDR2 as SQIVND (reference sequence). V was cut by 5 bases and J by 6 bases, with 11 bases left in between. The CDR3 consists of 12 residues. The CDR3 spells CASSLRGSEQYF. The CDR3 DNA sequence: TGTGCCAGTAGTCTCCGGGGGAGCGAGCAGTACTTC.

The gene calls are TRBV5-1 and TRBJ2-1; D unresolved. The CDR3 extends over 16 amino acids. CDR1 SGHRS and CDR2 YFSETQ come from the germline V gene. V lost 0 bases and J lost 0, with 10 bases in between. The CDR3 DNA reads as TGCGCCAGCAGCTTGGATCCGGCTAGCTCCTACAATGAGCAGTTCTTC. Translation gives CASSLDPASSYNEQFF.

The chain links TRBV4-1 to TRBJ1-4, with D uncertain. The germline CDR1 and CDR2 sequences are MGHRA and YSYEKL. The V end lost 1 base, the J end lost 8 bases, and 8 bases lay between the germline ends. The CDR3 is made up of 13 amino acids. The CDR3, as DNA: TGCGCCAGCAGCCAAGGCCCGGTCGAAAAACTGTTTTTT. It is translated as CASSQGPVEKLFF.

This chain links TRBV9 with TRBJ1-1; perhaps TRBD1 as D (6 bases). V lost 0 bases, J lost 5 bases, and 11 bases lay in between. CDR3 length equals 14 residues. Germline V CDR1 and CDR2: SGDLS, YYNGEE. The CDR3 protein is CASSVGQAETEAFF. CDR3 nucleotides: TGTGCCAGCAGCGTAGGACAGGCGGAAACTGAAGCTTTCTTT.

This chain uses TRBV7-2 with TRBJ2-1, with D unclear. Germline-derived CDR1 and CDR2 are SGHTA and FQGNSA. Trimming shortened V by 5 bases and J by 7 bases, and 15 bases separated the two germline ends. The CDR3 covers 14 residues. CDR3 sequence reads: CASSLRTAVNEQFF. CDR3 in DNA: TGTGCCAGCAGCCTAAGGACGGCGGTTAATGAGCAGTTCTTC. Full variable domain (rest looked up from reference TRBV7-2 and TRBJ2-1): GAGVSQSPSNKVTEKGKDVELRCDPISGHTALYWYRQSLGQGLEFLIYFQGNSAPDKSGLPSDRFSAERTGGSVSTLTIQRTQQEDSAVYLCASSLRTAVNEQFFGPGTRLTVL.

The chain couples TRBV4-3 to TRBJ1-5; no reliable D call. Trimming pared 3 bases from V and 5 bases from J, leaving 11 bases between. The germline V gene encodes CDR1 LGHNA and CDR2 YSLEER. This CDR3 has 14 amino acids. The CDR3 here is CASSHHGDYQPQHF. The CDR3 DNA follows: TGCGCCAGCAGCCACCATGGAGACTATCAGCCCCAGCATTTT.

This sequence joins TRBV18 and TRBJ2-7; the D gene is possibly TRBD2 (6 bases). Looked up from germline, CDR1 is KGHSH and CDR2 is LQKENI. This CDR3 region has 15 residues. The germline V and J ends were trimmed by 3 bases and 0 bases, with 12 bases remaining between them. CDR3 loop: CASSPGTPRSYEQYF. In nucleotides, the CDR3 is TGTGCCAGCTCACCCGGGACTCCTCGCTCCTACGAGCAGTACTTC.

This clone was counted a single time. The chain uses TRBV5-1 and TRBJ2-3, with 8 bases lining up with TRBD2. In germline, CDR1 is SGHRS, CDR2 YFSETQ. V lost 7 bases to trimming and J lost 4 bases; unmatched junction nucleotides: 11. This CDR3 contains 15 residues. CDR3 protein: CASAPLAGDADTQYF. CDR3 nucleotides: TGCGCCAGCGCCCCTCTAGCGGGTGACGCAGATACGCAGTATTTT.

This clone was seen only a few times. This rearrangement joins TRBV9 to TRBJ1-5; a weak D match, TRBD1 (5 bases). Germline V gene lookup returns CDR1 SGDLS and CDR2 YYNGEE. The CDR3 totals 15 residues. V was cut by 4 bases and J by 5 bases, with 16 bases left in between. CDR3 region: CASSPGTLDDQPQHF. The CDR3 nucleotides read TGTGCCAGCAGCCCCGGGACTTTGGACGATCAGCCCCAGCATTTT.

J is TRBJ1-2 and V is TRBV30; D not resolved. Trimming took off 2 bases at V and 8 bases at J, with 12 bases between the two ends. This CDR3 comprises 12 residues. Germline assignment: CDR1 GTSNPN and CDR2 SVGIG (reference sequence). The CDR3 DNA follows: TGTGCCTGGAGTACGTCCGGGCGCGGCTACACCTTC. Encoded protein: CAWSTSGRGYTF.

The chain couples TRBV30 to TRBJ2-5, with D hard to call. Trimming removed 0 bases at V and 6 bases at J, with 14 bases between. Germline V gives CDR1 GTSNPN, CDR2 SVGIG (reference sequence). The CDR3 covers 14 residues. CDR3 bases: TGTGCCTGGAGTGTAACGGGTCATCAGAAGACCCAGTACTTC. Translating gives CAWSVTGHQKTQYF.

Worth noting for this clone: Other nucleotide sequences in the sample specify the same CDR3. The chain links TRBV5-1 to TRBJ2-3, with D maybe TRBD2 (5 bases). The CDR3 sequence is 13 residues long. Germline values: CDR1 SGHRS, CDR2 YFSETQ. Trimming removed 2 bases at V and 4 bases at J, with 8 bases between. CDR3 region: CASSFEGADTQYF. CDR3 bases: TGCGCCAGCAGCTTCGAGGGAGCAGATACGCAGTATTTT.

The genes are TRBV5-1 and TRBJ2-7, with D possibly TRBD2 on 6 matching bases. V dropped 4 bases and J dropped 5 bases, with 16 bases sitting between them. From germline, CDR1 is SGHRS and CDR2 YFSETQ. The CDR3 is made up of 14 amino acids. The CDR3 loop reads CASSPTSHGDEQYF. CDR3 coding DNA: TGCGCCAGCAGCCCAACTAGCCACGGGGACGAGCAGTACTTC.